Each of the 27 T cell receptor beta chains below was sequenced from the same sample in a study of blood T cell repertoires in COVID-19. The data were produced by immunoSEQ multiplex PCR, yet TCRdb's version contains in-frame clones alone and is incomplete. The sample has approximately 280,000 clones, approximately 78% seen once. Specimen: PBMCs or T cells enriched from blood (not recorded which). These receptors came from a man aged 40-50 years who had been exposed to COVID-19.

The CDR3 region is CSVGTGFGGYTF. The DNA for the CDR3 is TGCAGCGTTGGGACAGGGTTTGGTGGCTACACCTTC. V and J are TRBV29-1 and TRBJ1-2; TRBD1 matches 8 bases. There are 12 residues in the CDR3. CDR1 and CDR2 (germline): SQVTM, ANQGSEA. Germline trimming cut 4 bases from V and 7 bases from J; bases unmatched to any gene: 5. The full variable domain, with the rest looked up from reference TRBV29-1 and TRBJ1-2, is SAVISQKPSRDICQRGTSLTIQCQVDSQVTMMFWYRQQPGQSLTLIATANQGSEATYESGFVIDKFPISRPNLTFSTLTVSNMSPEDSSIYLCSVGTGFGGYTFGSGTRLTVV.

This clone was seen only once. The chain couples TRBV19 to TRBJ1-1, with D possibly TRBD1 on 5 matching bases. The ends were cut back, 7 bases at V and 0 bases at J, with 18 bases in the middle. Germline-derived CDR1 and CDR2 are LNHDA and SQIVND (reference sequence). The CDR3 has 16 residues. CDR3 amino acids: CASTNSGPRVNTEAFF. CDR3 nucleotides: TGTGCCAGTACCAATAGCGGTCCCAGGGTGAACACTGAAGCTTTCTTT.

V and J are TRBV6-5 and TRBJ1-4; 9 bases agree with TRBD1. Germline values: CDR1 MNHEY, CDR2 SVGAGI. J gave up 8 bases and V 0 bases, and 7 bases lay outside the gene matches. The CDR3 totals 16 residues. CDR3 amino acids: CASSYSTGQGKEKLFF. CDR3 nucleotides: TGTGCCAGCAGTTACTCGACCGGACAGGGGAAAGAAAAACTGTTTTTT.

The V gene is TRBV12-3 or TRBV12-4, the J gene TRBJ2-3; D ambiguous. The CDR3 consists of 13 residues. Trimming removed 2 bases at V and 7 bases at J, with 10 bases between. The CDR3 reads CASSLQVTHTQYF. In DNA form, the CDR3 reads TGTGCCAGCAGTTTACAGGTTACACATACGCAGTATTTT.

The CDR3 nucleotides read TGTGCCAGCAGCTTATCGGGTTTTATCACAGATACGCAGTATTTT. Protein product: CASSLSGFITDTQYF. V gene TRBV11-3 combines with J gene TRBJ2-3, with D uncertain. The CDR3 contains 15 residues. V was shortened by 2 bases and J by 2 bases, with 11 bases between the two germline ends. Per the germline V gene, CDR1 is SGHNT and CDR2 is YENEEA.

The chain uses TRBV12-3 or TRBV12-4 and TRBJ2-1; tentatively, D is TRBD1 (6 bases). The V and J ends lost 1 base and 15 bases respectively, with 10 bases between them. The CDR3 covers 11 residues. The CDR3 is CASSLGGLAFF. CDR3 bases: TGTGCCAGCAGTTTAGGGGGGCTGGCGTTCTTC.

This clone was seen just once. This chain links TRBV3-1 (or the pseudogene TRBV3-2) with TRBJ2-5, with D possibly being TRBD1 (5 bases). The germline V gene encodes CDR1 LGHDT and CDR2 YNNKEL (reference sequence). Between the trimmed V and J ends, which lost 7 bases and 1 base, there was a span of 10 bases. This CDR3 spans 13 amino acids. CDR3 sequence: CASTRQLQETQYF. Written as DNA, the CDR3 is TGTGCCAGCACTCGACAGCTCCAAGAGACCCAGTACTTC.

The chain carries TRBV20-1 and TRBJ1-5; no clear D. This CDR3 spans 14 amino acids. Trimming stripped 3 bases from V and 5 bases from J, with 14 bases between. In germline, CDR1 is DFQATT, CDR2 SNEGSKA (reference sequence). The CDR3 region has the DNA TGCAGTGCTAGTTCGGGGTTCGGAGATCAGCCCCAGCATTTT. Amino acids: CSASSGFGDQPQHF.

V usage is TRBV6-5 and J usage is TRBJ2-1; a weak D match, TRBD2 (6 bases). Between the trimmed V and J ends, which lost 0 bases and 11 bases, there was a span of 11 bases. The V gene's germline CDR1 is MNHEY and CDR2 SVGAGI. This CDR3 has 13 amino acids. CDR3 in amino acids: CASSYSDGSKQFF. CDR3 nucleotide sequence: TGTGCCAGCAGTTACTCAGACGGGAGTAAGCAGTTCTTC.

The chain has TRBV5-8 and TRBJ2-3, with 8 bases lining up with TRBD2. CDR3 size: 15 residues. Losses at the gene ends were 5 bases for V and 4 bases for J; bases not matched to a gene: 9. Germline V lookup: CDR1 SGHTS, CDR2 YDEGEE. The DNA of the CDR3 is TGTGCCAGCAGTCCCGGACTAGCTGGTTCAGATACGCAGTATTTT. Its protein product is CASSPGLAGSDTQYF.

The chain employs TRBV4-2 and TRBJ2-6; no definite D call. The CDR3 has 16 amino acids. Trimming pared 0 bases from V and 0 bases from J, leaving 6 bases between. Germline V lookup: CDR1 LGHNA, CDR2 YNFKEQ. In DNA, the CDR3 is TGTGCCAGCAGCCAAGAACCAGGCTCTGGGGCCAACGTCCTGACTTTC. Amino acids: CASSQEPGSGANVLTF.

The V and J genes are TRBV3-1 (or the pseudogene TRBV3-2) and TRBJ1-2; unclear D gene. This CDR3 spans 12 amino acids. V lost 1 base and J lost 8, with 8 bases in between. CDR1 is LGHDT, CDR2 YNNKEL, per germline (reference sequence). The CDR3 DNA reads as TGTGCCAGCAGCCAAGTCCGGAGCGGCTACACCTTC. As protein: CASSQVRSGYTF.

The chain joins TRBV11-3 to TRBJ2-7; D remains ambiguous. The CDR3 sequence is 16 residues long. Trimming took off 5 bases at V and 2 bases at J, with 19 bases between the two ends. In germline, CDR1 is SGHNT, CDR2 YENEEA. CDR3 loop: CASSRRVGPGTYEQYF. CDR3 sequence (DNA): TGTGCCAGCAGCCGCCGGGTGGGTCCCGGTACCTACGAGCAGTACTTC.

This chain uses TRBV19 with TRBJ1-1, with TRBD1 as a possible D gene (6 bases). Trimming cost V 4 bases and J 4 bases, with 10 bases left between them. CDR1 and CDR2 (germline): LNHDA, SQIVND (reference sequence). CDR3 length: 13 residues. CDR3 coding DNA: TGTGCCAGTAGTACTCCAGGGGCCACTGAAGCTTTCTTT. It encodes CASSTPGATEAFF. Filled out from reference TRBV19 and TRBJ1-1, the complete variable domain reads DGGITQSPKYLFRKEGQNVTLSCEQNLNHDAMYWYRQDPGQGLRLIYYSQIVNDFQKGDIAEGYSVSREKKESFPLTVTSAQKNPTAFYLCASSTPGATEAFFGQGTRLTVV.

The chain carries TRBV7-8 and TRBJ2-7; D might be TRBD2 (5 bases). Per the germline V gene, CDR1 is SGHVS and CDR2 is FQNEAQ. The CDR3 runs 12 residues. The V gene lost 5 bases and the J gene lost 2 bases, with 7 bases spanning the gap. CDR3: CASSPTTYEQYF. In DNA, the CDR3 is TGTGCCAGCAGCCCGACTACCTACGAGCAGTACTTC. Full variable domain (missing parts from reference TRBV7-8 and TRBJ2-7): GAGVSQSPRYKVAKRGQDVALRCDPISGHVSLFWYQQALGQGPEFLTYFQNEAQLDKSGLPSDRFFAERPEGSVSTLKIQRTQQEDSAVYLCASSPTTYEQYFGPGTRLTVT.

This chain links TRBV19 with TRBJ2-7; 7 positions match TRBD2. The CDR3 contains 14 residues. V dropped 11 bases and J dropped 0; count of bases not matched to a gene: 10. Germline-derived CDR1 and CDR2 are LNHDA and SQIVND (reference sequence). CDR3 sequence reads: CACREEGSSYEQYF. DNA of the CDR3: TGTGCCTGCCGGGAGGAGGGTAGCTCCTACGAGCAGTACTTC.

The chain couples TRBV19 to TRBJ1-2; no clear D gene. CDR3 size: 14 residues. V lost 6 bases, J lost 4 bases, and 15 bases lay in between. Germline V gives CDR1 LNHDA, CDR2 SQIVND (reference sequence). The CDR3 is CASSMGSGSYGYTF. CDR3 nucleotide sequence: TGTGCCAGTAGCATGGGGAGCGGATCCTATGGCTACACCTTC.

The V gene is TRBV19, the J gene TRBJ2-5; 9 nucleotides agree with TRBD2. The germline CDR1 and CDR2 sequences are LNHDA and SQIVND (reference sequence). This CDR3 has 14 residues. V gave up 5 bases and J gave up 2 bases; unmatched junction bases: 3. This CDR3 reads CASSASGTQETQYF. The CDR3 bases are TGTGCCAGTAGTGCTAGCGGGACTCAAGAGACCCAGTACTTC.

The J gene is TRBJ2-7, the V gene TRBV6-5; D gene uncertain. There are 16 residues in the CDR3. Per the germline V gene, CDR1 is MNHEY and CDR2 is SVGAGI. V lost 1 base and J lost 3, with 16 bases in between. DNA for the CDR3: TGTGCCAGCAGTTACTTTGGTAGCTCCGGCTACTACGAGCAGTACTTC. Translated, it gives CASSYFGSSGYYEQYF.

The J gene is TRBJ1-1, the V gene TRBV10-1; 8 nucleotides match TRBD1. The CDR3 runs 20 residues. Germline V gene lookup returns CDR1 WNHNN and CDR2 SYGVQD (reference sequence). The J segment lost 7 bases and the V segment lost 0 bases, leaving 22 bases of the junction unmatched. The CDR3 DNA is TGCGCCAGCAGTGAGTCCCACCCCCCCAAGGACAGGGATTACCGAAATGAAGCTTTCTTT. Translation gives CASSESHPPKDRDYRNEAFF.

This sequence joins TRBV23-1 and TRBJ2-5; no firm D call. TRBV23-1 is an open reading frame, and its role is uncertain. The CDR3 is 15 amino acids. Between the trimmed V and J ends, which lost 3 bases and 5 bases, there was a span of 16 bases. In nucleotides, the CDR3 is TGCGCCAGCAGTCACCCCGTCGTGAGTGTTGAGACCCAGTACTTC. This encodes CASSHPVVSVETQYF.

V and J are TRBV9 and TRBJ1-2; D may be TRBD1 (6 bases). Between the trimmed V and J ends, which lost 4 bases and 7 bases, there was a span of 14 bases. The length of the CDR3 is 13 residues. Germline V gene sequence: CDR1 SGDLS, CDR2 YYNGEE. The CDR3 DNA sequence: TGTGCCAGCAGCCCTCAGGGGAACGCTGGCTACACCTTC. As protein: CASSPQGNAGYTF.

In its sample, this clone was seen a few times. For the CDR3, the DNA is TGTGCCAGCAGTTTCCAGGGGGGCACTGAAGCTTTCTTT. Translated: CASSFQGGTEAFF. J is TRBJ1-1 and V is TRBV12-3 or TRBV12-4; TRBD1 matches 7 bases. The CDR3 spans 13 residues. After removal of 3 bases from V and 4 bases from J, the junction contained 2 bases not matched to a gene.

There are a few counts of this clone. The genes are TRBV12-3 or TRBV12-4 and TRBJ1-1, with unresolved D. V gave up 2 bases and J gave up 6 bases, with 10 bases separating them. The CDR3 runs to 13 residues. Here the CDR3 reads CASSLFAEAEAFF. Written as DNA, the CDR3 is TGTGCCAGCAGTTTATTCGCGGAGGCTGAAGCTTTCTTT.

J is TRBJ2-1 and V is TRBV19; 12 bases align to TRBD2. Germline loops: CDR1 LNHDA, CDR2 SQIVND (reference sequence). V trimming: 11 bases; J trimming: 6 bases; junction bases outside the gene matches: 11. There are 15 residues in the CDR3. CDR3 DNA: TGTGCCTCTACTGGCGGACTAGCGGGACTCAATGAGCAGTTCTTC. It encodes CASTGGLAGLNEQFF.

This chain joins TRBV5-4 and TRBJ2-1; D possibly corresponds to TRBD1 (6 bases). The germline V and J ends were trimmed by 4 bases and 6 bases, with 14 bases remaining between them. The CDR3 covers 14 residues. In germline, CDR1 is SGHNT, CDR2 YYREEE (reference sequence). The CDR3 DNA is TGTGCCAGCAGCCCACCTGTGGGGGCCAATGAGCAGTTCTTC. Amino acids: CASSPPVGANEQFF.

V usage is TRBV6-1 and J usage is TRBJ1-6, with a possible D match to TRBD1 (6 bases). V was pared by 4 bases and J by 10 bases, with 29 bases between. The CDR3 has 19 amino acids. Germline V gives CDR1 MNHNS, CDR2 SASEGT. CDR3 nucleotides: TGTGCCAGCAGTGTATTGATAGGGGGACCGGGTCGGGGATGGTCACCCCTCCACTTT. Protein: CASSVLIGGPGRGWSPLHF.